The 27 T cell receptor beta chains below were found in one sample sequenced in a study of patients and donors after allogeneic stem cell transplantation. One entry per CDR3 protein, called by TCRdb with MiXCR from the RT-PCR reads. The profile shows over 400,000 distinct CDR3 sequences, 15% to 20% of them singletons. The sample was blood, either unsorted or a sorted T cell fraction (not recorded which). The origin of the receptors is a human donor who was either an allogeneic HSCT recipient or a stem cell or donor lymphocyte infusion donor (not recorded which). It is not recorded whose cells these are; they may come from a transplant donor.

The chain employs TRBV4-1 and TRBJ1-1; D ambiguous. Germline V gene data show CDR1 as MGHRA and CDR2 as YSYEKL. The germline V and J ends were trimmed by 2 bases and 6 bases, with 16 bases remaining between them. The CDR3 spans 15 residues. In DNA form, the CDR3 reads TGCGCCAGCAGCCAATTGATGTTGGGGTCCTCTGAAGCTTTCTTT. Residues: CASSQLMLGSSEAFF.

The chain links TRBV4-3 to TRBJ2-7; 7 bases are a match to TRBD1. J lost 1 base, V lost 1 base, and 7 bases had no gene match. CDR1 and CDR2 from the germline V gene are LGHNA and YSLEER. There are 16 residues in the CDR3. The CDR3 nucleotides read TGCGCCAGCAGCCAAGCGGGGACAGTCCCATCCTACGAGCAGTACTTC. Translating gives CASSQAGTVPSYEQYF.

Many counts were recorded for this clonotype. The V call is TRBV12-3 or TRBV12-4, the J call TRBJ1-5; 12 bases agree with TRBD1. V lost 7 bases, J lost 4 bases, and 2 bases stayed unmatched. This CDR3 is 14 amino acids long. CDR3: CASKGQGANQPQHF. The CDR3 DNA follows: TGTGCCAGCAAGGGACAGGGGGCGAATCAGCCCCAGCATTTT.

The rearrangement links TRBV29-1 to TRBJ1-3; D is ambiguous. Trimming removed 7 bases from V and 7 bases from J, with 11 bases in between. Germline lookup yields CDR1 SQVTM and CDR2 ANQGSEA. This CDR3 comprises 11 residues. The CDR3: CSATRGNTIYF. The CDR3, as DNA: TGCAGCGCCACCCGCGGTAACACCATATATTTT.

There are a few counts of this clonotype. This rearrangement joins TRBV18 to TRBJ1-6; D gene unclear. Trimming pared 1 base from V and 10 bases from J, leaving 17 bases between. The CDR3 sequence is 16 residues long. Germline CDR1 and CDR2: KGHSH and LQKENI. The CDR3 coding sequence is TGTGCCAGCTCACCACAGCGTGGAGGATTTTTATCACCCCTCCACTTT. Translating gives CASSPQRGGFLSPLHF.

The chain uses TRBV30 and TRBJ1-2; possible D gene TRBD1, 6 bases. V lost 5 bases to trimming and J lost 6 bases, with 13 bases between them. Germline CDR1 is GTSNPN and CDR2 is SVGIG (reference sequence). The CDR3 extends over 12 amino acids. In nucleotides, the CDR3 is TGTGCCTGGGGTGATAACAGGGATGGCTACACCTTC. It is translated as CAWGDNRDGYTF. Looking up the rest from reference TRBV30 and TRBJ1-2 gives the full variable domain: SQTIHQWPATLVQPVGSPLSLECTVEGTSNPNLYWYRQAAGRGLQLLFYSVGIGQISSEVPQNLSASRPQDRQFILSSKKLLLSDSGFYLCAWGDNRDGYTFGSGTRLTVV.

A few counts support this clonotype. The V gene is TRBV5-8, the J gene TRBJ1-1, with D possibly TRBD1 on 6 matching bases. CDR1 SGHTS and CDR2 YDEGEE come from the germline V gene. CDR3 length: 16 residues. With 6 bases removed from V and 1 base from J, the gap between germline ends came to 19 bases. CDR3 residues: CASNRRGGLANTEAFF. DNA of the CDR3: TGTGCCAGCAACAGACGGGGGGGGCTCGCGAACACTGAAGCTTTCTTT.

This clonotype has at least ten counts. The V gene is TRBV5-1, the J gene TRBJ1-1; tentative D call: TRBD1 (6 bases). The CDR3 is 14 residues long. Germline loops: CDR1 SGHRS, CDR2 YFSETQ. Between the trimmed V and J ends, which lost 0 bases and 6 bases, there was a span of 12 bases. CDR3 loop: CASSLEGGVAEAFF. CDR3 in DNA: TGCGCCAGCAGCTTGGAGGGGGGGGTTGCTGAAGCTTTCTTT.

The chain uses TRBV2 and TRBJ2-7; 7 bases line up with TRBD1. The ends lost 2 bases at V and 0 bases at J; junction bases unmatched: 4. Germline loops: CDR1 SNHLY, CDR2 FYNNEI. This CDR3 is 15 amino acids long. In DNA form, the CDR3 reads TGTGCCAGCAGTGAAAACAGGGGAAACTCCTACGAGCAGTACTTC. It is translated as CASSENRGNSYEQYF. The complete variable domain, with remaining parts taken from reference TRBV2 and TRBJ2-7, reads EPEVTQTPSHQVTQMGQEVILRCVPISNHLYFYWYRQILGQKVEFLVSFYNNEISEKSEIFDDQFSVERPDGSNFTLKIRSTKLEDSAMYFCASSENRGNSYEQYFGPGTRLTVT.

The chain carries TRBV4-1 and TRBJ2-7, with TRBD2 matching over 8 bases. The ends lost 0 bases at V and 0 bases at J; junction bases unmatched: 13. The CDR3 runs to 19 residues. In germline, CDR1 is MGHRA, CDR2 YSYEKL. The CDR3 bases are TGCGCCAGCAGCCAAGATCAGGCTAGCGGGCGTGTCAGCTCCTACGAGCAGTACTTC. This codes for CASSQDQASGRVSSYEQYF.

This rearrangement joins TRBV6-5 to TRBJ1-2; 8 bases are a match to TRBD1. After removal of 4 bases from V and 8 bases from J, the junction contained 9 bases not matched to a gene. In germline, CDR1 is MNHEY, CDR2 SVGAGI. The CDR3 runs to 14 residues. As DNA, the CDR3 is TGTGCCAGCAGTTCCGGACAGGGCAATCGGGGCTACACCTTC. It translates to CASSSGQGNRGYTF.

V gene TRBV5-1 combines with J gene TRBJ2-1; D might be TRBD1 (6 bases). There are 14 residues in the CDR3. Germline assignment: CDR1 SGHRS and CDR2 YFSETQ. Deletions cut 7 bases from V and 2 bases from J, with 13 bases between. Here the CDR3 DNA reads TGCGCCAGCGGATTCCGGGACACCTACAATGAGCAGTTCTTC. Translating gives CASGFRDTYNEQFF.

This clonotype has a handful of counts. This rearrangement joins TRBV11-2 to TRBJ1-2, with a tentative D call TRBD1 (5 bases). In germline, CDR1 is SGHAT, CDR2 FQNNGV. Trimming pared 1 base from V and 4 bases from J, leaving 25 bases between. This CDR3 region has 19 residues. The CDR3 sequence is CASSLGVIGARGPSYGYTF. The CDR3 DNA is TGTGCCAGCAGCTTAGGTGTAATAGGGGCTCGAGGGCCCAGCTATGGCTACACCTTC.

The chain combines TRBV24-1 with TRBJ1-1; D is undetermined. Germline V gene sequence: CDR1 KGHDR, CDR2 SFDVKD. Trimming left V 7 bases short and J 2 bases short, with 10 bases between. The CDR3 totals 13 residues. The CDR3 bases are TGTGCCACCAGAGGGTCTGGTAACACTGAAGCTTTCTTT. Its protein is CATRGSGNTEAFF.

This chain links TRBV5-1 with TRBJ2-7; maybe TRBD1 (5 bases). Trimming removed 4 bases from V and 6 bases from J, with 14 bases in between. The CDR3 contains 13 residues. CDR1 and CDR2 from the germline V gene are SGHRS and YFSETQ. The DNA for the CDR3 is TGCGCCAGCAGCCGGACATCACCGGGCGAGCAGTACTTC. Protein: CASSRTSPGEQYF. Drawing the rest from reference TRBV5-1 and TRBJ2-7, the complete variable domain is KAGVTQTPRYLIKTRGQQVTLSCSPISGHRSVSWYQQTPGQGLQFLFEYFSETQRNKGNFPGRFSGRQFSNSRSEMNVSTLELGDSALYLCASSRTSPGEQYFGPGTRLTVT.

This clonotype showed up just a few times. The genes are TRBV7-9 and TRBJ2-6; TRBD2 matches at 7 bases. This CDR3 comprises 17 residues. Per germline, CDR1 SEHNR and CDR2 FQNEAQ (reference sequence). The V and J ends lost 4 bases and 1 base, in that order; junction bases with no gene match: 7. The CDR3 protein is CASSSRDYPSGANVLTF. In DNA, the CDR3 is TGTGCCAGCAGCTCCCGGGACTACCCGTCTGGGGCCAACGTCCTGACTTTC.

The V gene is TRBV20-1, the J gene TRBJ1-5, with TRBD1 matching over 8 bases. Germline lookup yields CDR1 DFQATT and CDR2 SNEGSKA (reference sequence). The CDR3 loop spans 15 amino acids. V lost 0 bases, J lost 2 bases, and 3 bases stayed unmatched. The DNA for the CDR3 is TGCAGTGCTAGAGATGCGACAGGGGGCAATCAGCCCCAGCATTTT. The encoded protein is CSARDATGGNQPQHF.

This chain uses TRBV5-1 with TRBJ1-1; maybe TRBD1 (5 bases). Germline V gene sequence: CDR1 SGHRS, CDR2 YFSETQ. Trimming cost V 6 bases and J 1 base, with 13 bases left between them. The CDR3 consists of 14 residues. The chain's CDR3 is CASTKGRQNTEAFF. The CDR3 DNA is TGCGCCAGCACCAAGGGACGGCAGAACACTGAAGCTTTCTTT.

The chain couples TRBV3-1 to TRBJ2-1; D ambiguous. The CDR3 covers 12 residues. V was clipped by 1 base and J by 8 bases, with 6 bases between them. Germline values: CDR1 LGHDT, CDR2 YNNKEL (reference sequence). In nucleotides, the CDR3 is TGTGCCAGCAGCCAAGTCAGTCATGAGCAGTTCTTC. This sequence encodes CASSQVSHEQFF.

In DNA, the CDR3 is TGTGCCAGCAGCAACAGGGAGGCAGATACGCAGTATTTT. It codes for CASSNREADTQYF. The V gene is TRBV12-3 or TRBV12-4, the J gene TRBJ2-3; D may correspond to TRBD1 or TRBD2 (6 bases each). Trimming stripped 6 bases from V and 4 bases from J, with 11 bases between. CDR3 size: 13 residues.

CDR3 residues: CASSQDWDPSPTQYF. The CDR3 coding sequence is TGCGCCAGCAGCCAAGATTGGGACCCCAGTCCGACCCAGTACTTC. This chain connects TRBV4-1 to TRBJ2-5, with D tentatively TRBD1 or TRBD2 (5 bases each). Germline CDR1 reads MGHRA; CDR2 reads YSYEKL. This CDR3 has 15 amino acids. The germline V and J ends were trimmed by 0 bases and 7 bases, with 15 bases remaining between them.

The chain couples TRBV7-2 to TRBJ2-7; either TRBD1 or TRBD2 may fit D (6 bases each). Per germline, CDR1 SGHTA and CDR2 FQGNSA. Trimming took off 5 bases at V and 6 bases at J, with 17 bases between the two ends. The length of the CDR3 is 14 residues. The CDR3 is CASSPLRGEAEQYF. The CDR3 DNA reads as TGTGCCAGCAGCCCTCTTAGGGGGGAAGCCGAGCAGTACTTC.

The J gene is TRBJ1-5, the V gene TRBV30; D not certain. CDR1 is GTSNPN, CDR2 SVGIG, per germline (reference sequence). Deletions cut 2 bases from V and 9 bases from J, with 14 bases between. The CDR3 is 13 residues long. The CDR3 sequence is CAWSLGGIGPQHF. CDR3 in DNA: TGTGCCTGGAGTTTGGGCGGGATTGGGCCCCAGCATTTT.

The rearrangement links TRBV7-6 to TRBJ2-7; D is unclear. Trimming took 5 bases from V and 2 from J, leaving 19 bases between them. The germline gives CDR1 SGHVS, CDR2 FNYEAQ. This CDR3 spans 16 amino acids. Here the CDR3 reads CASSIEDGFPPYEQYF. DNA of the CDR3: TGTGCCAGCAGCATCGAGGATGGCTTCCCCCCCTACGAGCAGTACTTC.

This clonotype was detected only a few times. The CDR3 DNA reads as TGTGCCAGCAGCTCCCGACAGGACCAAGAGACCCAGTACTTC. Translated, it gives CASSSRQDQETQYF. V usage is TRBV12-3 or TRBV12-4 and J usage is TRBJ2-5; TRBD1 might be the D (6 bases). The CDR3 sequence is 14 residues long. V was shortened by 6 bases and J by 0 bases, with 11 bases between the two germline ends.

This clonotype was counted only a few times. V is TRBV6-6 and J is TRBJ2-7; TRBD1 is a possible D gene (6 bases). This CDR3 is built from 13 residues. CDR1 is MNHNY and CDR2 is SVGAGI in the germline V gene (reference sequence). The germline V and J ends were trimmed by 6 bases and 2 bases, with 11 bases remaining between them. DNA of the CDR3: TGTGCCAGCAGACAGCAGGGGACCTACGAGCAGTACTTC. It is translated as CASRQQGTYEQYF.

The chain links TRBV9 to TRBJ2-3, with D maybe TRBD1 (6 bases). V was pared by 2 bases and J by 4 bases, with 17 bases between. The CDR3 extends over 16 amino acids. Germline V CDR1 and CDR2: SGDLS, YYNGEE. CDR3 sequence (DNA): TGTGCCAGCAGCGTGGGTCATAGGGGGATCCCAGATACGCAGTATTTT. This gives the protein CASSVGHRGIPDTQYF. The whole variable domain, filled in from reference TRBV9 and TRBJ2-3, reads DSGVTQTPKHLITATGQRVTLRCSPRSGDLSVYWYQQSLDQGLQFLIQYYNGEERAKGNILERFSAQQFPDLHSELNLSSLELGDSALYFCASSVGHRGIPDTQYFGPGTRLTVL.